The 6 T cell receptor beta chains given below trace back to one sample, sequenced in a study of cytotoxic CD8 clonotypes in ibrutinib-treated CLL (dated by TCRdb to about 2021). What this sample's time point label stands for: eleven to twelve months on ibrutinib. The library was generated by the immunoSEQ multiplex PCR assay. TCRdb obtained this table from immuneACCESS and retained in-frame rearrangements with V and J assigned. These tables miss some clones; where compared with another copy, unresolved V genes account for less than half of the shortfall, and the remainder is unexplained. This sample gives about 140,000 clones in total; 80% to 95% of them show up just once. The top ten clones comprise approximately 11% of the sample. Sequenced here: PBMCs, sampled after 12 months of ibrutinib treatment. The receptors shown here come from a human donor with chronic lymphocytic leukemia.

CDR3 bases: TGTGCCATCAGTGAAAGGGGCAATGAGCAGTTCTTC. Its protein product is CAISERGNEQFF. V gene TRBV10-3 combines with J gene TRBJ2-1; perhaps TRBD1 as D (5 bases). Trimming left V 3 bases short and J 6 bases short, with 6 bases between. The CDR3 has 12 amino acids. The V gene's germline CDR1 is ENHRY and CDR2 SYGVKD.

This sequence joins TRBV5-4 and TRBJ2-1; 7 nucleotides match TRBD1. The ends lost 3 bases at V and 7 bases at J; junction bases unmatched: 10. Germline-derived CDR1 and CDR2 are SGHNT and YYREEE (reference sequence). CDR3 size: 15 residues. The CDR3 here is CASSWGQRNGNEQFF. The CDR3 coding sequence is TGTGCCAGCAGCTGGGGACAGAGAAACGGGAATGAGCAGTTCTTC.

The V call is TRBV18, the J call TRBJ2-5; D is unresolved. Between the trimmed V and J ends, which lost 2 bases and 1 base, there was a span of 8 bases. The CDR3 is 14 residues long. CDR1 and CDR2 (germline): KGHSH, LQKENI. In DNA, the CDR3 is TGTGCCAGCTCACCAATTAACGGCCAAGAGACCCAGTACTTC. Translating it yields CASSPINGQETQYF.

The chain uses TRBV5-8 and TRBJ2-7; possible D gene TRBD2, 5 bases. CDR1 and CDR2 (germline): SGHTS, YDEGEE. The germline V and J ends were trimmed by 4 bases and 1 base, with 21 bases remaining between them. This CDR3 is built from 17 residues. CDR3 amino acids: CASSPKEVPPRSYEQYF. CDR3 sequence (DNA): TGTGCCAGCAGCCCTAAGGAGGTGCCCCCAAGATCCTACGAGCAGTACTTC.

The chain links TRBV19 to TRBJ1-4; possibly TRBD1 for D (5 bases). This CDR3 comprises 14 residues. Germline-derived CDR1 and CDR2 are LNHDA and SQIVND (reference sequence). With 3 bases removed from V and 5 bases from J, the gap between germline ends came to 10 bases. The CDR3 bases are TGTGCCAGTAGTATGTCAGGGCAAAATGAAAAACTGTTTTTT. Translating it yields CASSMSGQNEKLFF.

This clone appeared a single time. The chain joins TRBV4-3 to TRBJ2-1, with TRBD2 matching over 7 bases. V lost 1 base, J lost 6 bases, and 9 bases stayed unmatched. The CDR3 extends over 16 amino acids. The germline V gene has CDR1 LGHNA and CDR2 YSLEER. The CDR3: CASSQGLAETLNEQFF. For the CDR3, the DNA is TGCGCCAGCAGCCAAGGGCTAGCGGAGACTCTCAATGAGCAGTTCTTC.